This T cell receptor (beta chain) is from a study of blood T cell repertoires in COVID-19. As for the study in general: Some COVID-19 samples were acute and others convalescent; all came from the United States, Italy and Spain. The cDNA or gDNA used as material had been derived from T cells, B-cell-depleted T cells, or PBMCs.

In the authors' workflow: Estimation of nucleated cell counts relied on the amplification of reference gene primers. Profiling relied on immunoSEQ multiplex PCR, and the TCRdb table lists in-frame clones only, not all of them. V and J calls and clone size come straight from that table; D and trimming were deduced from the DNA. The data show roughly 280,000 clones, with around four fifths seen just once and under 5.5% held by the top ten. V was clipped by 5 bases and J by 3 bases, with 10 bases between them. The CDR3 is 13 amino acids. The germline CDR1 and CDR2 sequences are SGHVS and FQNEAQ. The sequencing sample was made of peripheral blood. This rearrangement joins TRBV7-8 to TRBJ1-1, with no clear D. This sequence originates from a man aged 55 to 69 with acute or convalescent COVID-19. The chain's CDR3 is CASSATTYTEAFF. Here the CDR3 DNA reads TGTGCCAGCAGCGCTACTACTTACACTGAAGCTTTCTTT.